The 15 T cell receptor beta chains below come from one sample, sequenced in a study of cytomegalovirus exposure and HLA in healthy donors. PCR employed 60 Vbeta and 13 Jbeta primers. Generated by immunoSEQ multiplex PCR, the TCRdb table keeps only in-frame clones and is missing some. The sample holds around 170,000 clones, about 80% seen once. Specimen: PBMCs. These receptors were taken from a man aged 40-49 years in good health and CMV-seronegative.

This clone was detected a few times. The J gene is TRBJ2-7, the V gene TRBV28; D is unresolved. CDR1 is MDHEN, CDR2 SYDVKM, per germline. The CDR3 is 14 amino acids. Trimming stripped 1 base from V and 2 bases from J, with 9 bases between. CDR3 nucleotides: TGTGCCAGCAGTTTATACAATTCCCCCTACGAGCAGTACTTC. It is translated as CASSLYNSPYEQYF. The entire variable domain, with the rest obtained from reference TRBV28 and TRBJ2-7, is as follows: DVKVTQSSRYLVKRTGEKVFLECVQDMDHENMFWYRQDPGLGLRLIYFSYDVKMKEKGDIPEGYSVSREKKERFSLILESASTNQTSMYLCASSLYNSPYEQYFGPGTRLTVT.

The chain combines TRBV19 with TRBJ1-1; D is perhaps TRBD1 (5 bases). V was shortened by 7 bases and J by 0 bases, with 21 bases between the two germline ends. Germline CDR1 is LNHDA and CDR2 is SQIVND (reference sequence). This CDR3 contains 17 residues. The CDR3 DNA sequence: TGTGCCAGTACCGCTCAAAGGACAAAGTACATGAACACTGAAGCTTTCTTT. It encodes CASTAQRTKYMNTEAFF. Variable domain in full (rest from reference TRBV19 and TRBJ1-1): DGGITQSPKYLFRKEGQNVTLSCEQNLNHDAMYWYRQDPGQGLRLIYYSQIVNDFQKGDIAEGYSVSREKKESFPLTVTSAQKNPTAFYLCASTAQRTKYMNTEAFFGQGTRLTVV.

CDR3 loop: CASSLAGRGQETQYF. Here the CDR3 DNA reads TGTGCCAGCAGTCTAGCGGGTAGGGGACAAGAGACCCAGTACTTC. The J gene is TRBJ2-5, the V gene TRBV28; 8 nucleotides align to TRBD2. Per germline, CDR1 MDHEN and CDR2 SYDVKM. The CDR3 has 15 amino acids. The junction had 7 bases not matched to a gene; V was cut back by 5 bases and J by 2 bases.

The chain joins TRBV11-2 to TRBJ1-1; D might be TRBD1 (5 bases). The CDR3 is made up of 13 amino acids. Trimming stripped 3 bases from V and 6 bases from J, with 11 bases between. CDR1 is SGHAT, CDR2 FQNNGV, per germline. In DNA form, the CDR3 reads TGTGCCAGCAGCTTTCAGGGTCTCCCTGAAGCTTTCTTT. Translated, it gives CASSFQGLPEAFF.

The rearrangement joins TRBV2 to TRBJ1-1; 8 bases are a match to TRBD1. The germline V gene encodes CDR1 SNHLY and CDR2 FYNNEI. J gave up 1 base and V 8 bases, and 12 bases lay outside the gene matches. The CDR3 runs to 16 residues. CDR3 DNA: TGTGCCAGCGATATGGGAACCGGGACAGGGAACACTGAAGCTTTCTTT. Translation gives CASDMGTGTGNTEAFF.

CDR3 nucleotides: TGTGCCAGCAGTGAGGCTCCAGGGGGCGCAGATACGCAGTATTTT. It yields the protein CASSEAPGGADTQYF. This chain connects TRBV6-4 to TRBJ2-3, with 8 bases identical to TRBD1. Germline V gene sequence: CDR1 MRHNA, CDR2 SNTAGT. Unmatched junction bases numbered 6, after V lost 3 bases and J lost 4 bases. The CDR3 extends over 15 amino acids.

This clone was detected a few times. The rearrangement uses TRBV28 and TRBJ1-5, with D hard to call. CDR3 size: 16 residues. V lost 2 bases and J lost 0, with 11 bases in between. Germline V gives CDR1 MDHEN, CDR2 SYDVKM. The CDR3: CASSLLPVNSNQPQHF. The CDR3, as DNA: TGTGCCAGCAGTTTACTCCCGGTAAATAGCAATCAGCCCCAGCATTTT.

The chain has TRBV30 and TRBJ2-1; D uncertain. Germline V gives CDR1 GTSNPN, CDR2 SVGIG (reference sequence). The CDR3 has 11 amino acids. The ends were cut back, 3 bases at V and 9 bases at J, with 9 bases in the middle. CDR3 sequence: CAWSAGSEQFF. Here the CDR3 DNA reads TGTGCCTGGAGCGCCGGTAGTGAGCAGTTCTTC.

This clone was observed a few times. In the same sample, other DNA sequences code for this CDR3. The chain has TRBV7-9 and TRBJ1-1, with a tentative D call TRBD1 (5 bases). The CDR3 is made up of 14 amino acids. Trimming removed 1 base at V and 1 base at J, with 7 bases between. In germline, CDR1 is SEHNR, CDR2 FQNEAQ (reference sequence). The chain's CDR3 is CASSLGQGNTEAFF. CDR3 DNA sequence: TGTGCCAGCAGCTTAGGTCAGGGGAACACTGAAGCTTTCTTT.

This chain joins TRBV6-1 and TRBJ2-7; 7 bases fit TRBD1. V lost 5 bases to trimming and J lost 2 bases; unmatched junction nucleotides: 9. CDR1 and CDR2 from the germline V gene are MNHNS and SASEGT. This CDR3 is 15 amino acids long. CDR3 DNA: TGTGCCAGCAGTCCCGAGGACAGGTTAGCCTACGAGCAGTACGTC. Its translation: CASSPEDRLAYEQYV.

This rearrangement joins TRBV5-1 to TRBJ1-1; D call uncertain. CDR3 length equals 13 residues. Per the germline V gene, CDR1 is SGHRS and CDR2 is YFSETQ. V gave up 0 bases and J gave up 0 bases, with 3 bases separating them. The CDR3 sequence is CASSLAVNTEAFF. The CDR3 DNA is TGCGCCAGCAGCTTGGCGGTGAACACTGAAGCTTTCTTT.

In this sample, this clone turned up a few times. The gene calls are TRBV5-1 and TRBJ1-2; possibly TRBD1 for D (5 bases). V was trimmed by 0 bases and J by 4 bases, leaving 13 bases between them. Germline assignment: CDR1 SGHRS and CDR2 YFSETQ. The CDR3 consists of 15 residues. The CDR3 spells CASSLAPGIIYGYTF. CDR3 in DNA: TGCGCCAGCAGCTTGGCCCCAGGGATTATCTATGGCTACACCTTC.

This rearrangement joins TRBV11-3 to TRBJ2-2; 7 bases map to TRBD2. The length of the CDR3 is 16 residues. V shed 5 bases, J shed 3 bases, and the junction held 9 bases outside the gene matches. Looked up from germline, CDR1 is SGHNT and CDR2 is YENEEA. The CDR3 region has the DNA TGTGCCAGCAGCCCACAGCCTAGCGGATACACCGGGGAGCTGTTTTTT. Protein product: CASSPQPSGYTGELFF.

CDR3 sequence: CTSSQLAEKETQYF. The CDR3 DNA reads TGCACCAGCAGCCAACTAGCTGAGAAAGAGACCCAGTACTTC. The rearrangement uses TRBV1 and TRBJ2-5; the table calls TRBD2, which could not be checked here. TRBV1 is termed a pseudogene. The CDR3 covers 14 residues.

The chain combines TRBV2 with TRBJ2-7, with 9 bases that match TRBD1. V shed 5 bases and J 4 bases; nucleotides not matched to a gene: 12. CDR3 length: 16 amino acids. Germline assignment: CDR1 SNHLY and CDR2 FYNNEI. The CDR3 DNA reads TGTGCCAGCAGTTACTCGGGACAGGGAACTAGGTACGAGCAGTACTTC. Protein product: CASSYSGQGTRYEQYF.